The rows below give T cell receptor beta chains drawn from one sample of a study of spatial heterogeneity in lung cancer. MiXCR, applied by TCRdb to the 5' RACE reads, yields one record per CDR3 protein. Here the sample spans 9,500 to 13,000 distinct CDR3 sequences, 12% being singletons. Material: lung tumor tissue, obtained at surgery. The receptors were gathered from a male donor with early-stage non-small cell lung cancer. Both conserved end residues are part of each CDR3. A D gene is named only where the DNA matches it firmly. Rows may omit the clone size; those that give it use once, few, many or a size class.

clone size | J gene | D gene | V gene | CDR3 protein | CDR3 DNA
many | TRBJ1-1 | - | TRBV4-2 | CASSPFSPGPFTEAFF | TGTGCCAGCAGCCCCTTCTCCCCAGGGCCGTTCACTGAAGCTTTCTTT
many | TRBJ2-3 | - | TRBV5-6 | CASIRASTDTQYF | TGTGCCAGCATTAGGGCTAGCACAGATACGCAGTATTTT
- | TRBJ2-1 | - | TRBV19 | CASRRRGRGYEQFF | TGTGCCAGTAGACGAAGGGGTAGGGGCTATGAGCAGTTCTTC
many | TRBJ2-7 | TRBD2 | TRBV11-3 | CASSLPGGAHEQYF | TGTGCCAGCAGCCTACCGGGGGGGGCCCACGAGCAGTACTTC
medium-sized | TRBJ2-3 | TRBD2 | TRBV12-3/TRBV12-4 | CASKLAGADTQYF | TGTGCCAGCAAACTAGCGGGAGCAGATACGCAGTATTTT
few | TRBJ1-5 | - | TRBV7-2 | CASSLLGRDQPQHF | TGTGCCAGCAGCTTACTAGGGAGGGATCAGCCCCAGCATTTT
many | TRBJ1-6 | - | TRBV6-6 | CASSFDGYNSPLHF | TGTGCCAGCAGTTTTGACGGCTATAATTCACCCCTCCACTTT
medium-sized | TRBJ1-4 | TRBD1 | TRBV7-2 | CASSQDRGNEKLFF | TGTGCCAGCAGCCAGGACAGGGGTAATGAAAAACTGTTTTTT
- | TRBJ2-3 | - | TRBV28 | CASSFHPTLVSTDTQYF | TGTGCCAGCAGTTTCCACCCGACGCTGGTGTCCACAGATACGCAGTATTTT
many | TRBJ2-2 | TRBD2 | TRBV5-1 | CASSLVKAGGPTGELFF | TGCGCCAGCAGCTTGGTTAAAGCGGGAGGGCCCACCGGGGAGCTGTTTTTT
- | TRBJ2-7 | - | TRBV12-3/TRBV12-4 | CASSLGTEFPYEQYF | TGTGCCAGCAGTTTAGGGACAGAGTTCCCCTACGAGCAGTACTTC
many | TRBJ2-5 | - | TRBV9 | CASSSRTGAETQYF | TGTGCCAGCAGCTCCCGGACGGGTGCGGAGACCCAGTACTTC
medium-sized | TRBJ1-5 | - | TRBV14 | CASSQYKPQHF | TGTGCCAGCAGCCAATATAAGCCCCAGCATTTT
medium-sized | TRBJ2-6 | - | TRBV7-2 | CASSTSLTGANVLTF | TGTGCCAGCAGCACCTCCCTCACTGGGGCCAACGTCCTGACTTTC
many | TRBJ1-4 | TRBD1 | TRBV5-1 | CASNSGQGIGEKLFF | TGCGCCAGCAACTCCGGACAGGGGATCGGTGAAAAACTGTTTTTT
many | TRBJ1-2 | TRBD1 | TRBV12-3/TRBV12-4 | CASSPGTGVSSYGYTF | TGTGCCAGCAGTCCCGGGACAGGGGTCTCATCCTATGGCTACACCTTC
many | TRBJ1-6 | - | TRBV6-1 | CASSEIGHYNSPLHF | TGTGCCAGCAGTGAAATCGGGCACTATAATTCACCCCTCCACTTT
medium-sized | TRBJ2-2 | TRBD2 | TRBV19 | CASRPGTSGRAGTGELFF | TGTGCCAGTAGGCCCGGGACTAGCGGGAGGGCCGGAACCGGGGAGCTGTTTTTT
many | TRBJ2-4 | TRBD2 | TRBV29-1 | CSVEGLAGGLGAKNIQYF | TGCAGCGTTGAGGGACTAGCGGGAGGGCTTGGGGCCAAAAACATTCAGTACTTC
many | TRBJ2-7 | TRBD1 | TRBV4-2 | CASSQAGQGASYEQYF | TGTGCCAGCAGCCAAGCGGGACAGGGGGCTAGCTACGAGCAGTACTTC
many | TRBJ2-2 | - | TRBV20-1 | CSAKAPDTGELFF | TGCAGTGCTAAGGCCCCTGACACCGGGGAGCTGTTTTTT
large | TRBJ1-2 | - | TRBV7-9 | CASSSTRQDNYGYTF | TGTGCCAGCAGCTCGACCCGACAGGATAACTATGGCTACACCTTC
- | TRBJ1-2 | TRBD1 | TRBV4-1 | CASSPTKEGANGYTF | TGCGCCAGCAGCCCTACTAAGGAGGGGGCGAATGGCTACACCTTC
medium-sized | TRBJ2-7 | - | TRBV7-9 | CASSFPGKQYF | TGTGCCAGCAGCTTTCCGGGAAAGCAGTACTTC
- | TRBJ2-3 | - | TRBV29-1 | CSGSADTQYF | TGCAGCGGATCGGCAGATACGCAGTATTTT
few | TRBJ2-5 | - | TRBV29-1 | CSVVQMTQYF | TGCAGCGTGGTGCAGATGACCCAGTACTTC
large | TRBJ2-2 | - | TRBV29-1 | CSGGGENTGELFF | TGCAGCGGTGGAGGGGAGAACACCGGGGAGCTGTTTTTT
many | TRBJ1-2 | - | TRBV5-5 | CASSPDSGGYGYTF | TGTGCCAGCAGCCCGGACAGCGGAGGCTATGGCTACACCTTC
- | TRBJ2-6 | TRBD1 | TRBV13 | CASSLVRIQGNSGANVLTF | TGTGCCAGCAGCTTAGTTCGCATACAGGGGAACTCTGGGGCCAACGTCCTGACTTTC
many | TRBJ2-5 | - | TRBV7-9 | CASSPSASRGRGTQYF | TGTGCCAGCAGCCCATCGGCGAGCAGGGGTAGAGGGACCCAGTACTTC
- | TRBJ2-2 | - | TRBV6-2/TRBV6-3 | CASSQLYPGELFF | TGTGCCAGCAGCCAACTCTATCCTGGGGAGCTGTTTTTT
medium-sized | TRBJ2-1 | TRBD2 | TRBV3-1 | CATSGSSYNEQFF | TGTGCTACCAGCGGGAGCTCCTACAATGAGCAGTTCTTC
many | TRBJ2-3 | - | TRBV20-1 | CRGQGTLKSADTQYF | TGCAGGGGGCAGGGGACGTTGAAGTCAGCAGATACGCAGTATTTT
- | TRBJ2-6 | TRBD1 | TRBV28 | CASSHGTGISGANVLTF | TGTGCCAGCAGTCACGGGACAGGGATCTCTGGGGCCAACGTCCTGACTTTC
many | TRBJ1-1 | - | TRBV5-5 | CASSFLPNTEAFF | TGTGCCAGCAGCTTTTTACCGAACACTGAAGCTTTCTTT
many | TRBJ2-7 | - | TRBV5-1 | CASSPLQEAYEQYF | TGCGCCAGCAGCCCACTACAGGAAGCCTACGAGCAGTACTTC
- | TRBJ2-2 | - | TRBV7-9 | CASSHRGRTGELFF | TGTGCCAGCAGCCACCGGGGGAGGACCGGGGAGCTGTTTTTT